A selection of T cell receptor beta chains follows, all from one sample in a study of cytomegalovirus exposure and HLA in healthy donors. Assay: immunoSEQ multiplex PCR; the TCRdb copy retains only in-frame clones and omits some. Among about 240,000 clones listed, approximately 87% were seen once. The sample consisted of PBMCs. The receptors were gathered from a man younger than 35 in good health and CMV-seronegative. Each CDR3 is given with its conserved first and last residue. D genes are given only for firm matches. A row's size may be missing; if present it is once, few, many or a size class.

d_gene: .
abundance: .
j_gene: TRBJ2-5
v_gene: TRBV20-1
CDR3nt: TGCAGCTGGGGCCCCCCGGAGACCCAGTACTTC
CDR3aa: CSWGPPETQYF

d_gene: TRBD1
abundance: .
j_gene: TRBJ1-5
v_gene: TRBV7-8
CDR3nt: TGTGCCAGCAGTAGGGGGCGCAGCAATCAGCCCCAGCATTTT
CDR3aa: CASSRGRSNQPQHF

d_gene: TRBD2
abundance: .
j_gene: TRBJ2-7
v_gene: TRBV4-2
CDR3nt: TGTGCCAGCAGCCAGGGGGGACTAGCGGGGAGGTACGAGCAGTACTTC
CDR3aa: CASSQGGLAGRYEQYF

d_gene: TRBD1
abundance: .
j_gene: TRBJ1-5
v_gene: TRBV30
CDR3nt: TGTGCCTGGAGTGATCCCAGGGGGTACTGGTTGGGCAATCAGCCCCAGCATTTT
CDR3aa: CAWSDPRGYWLGNQPQHF

d_gene: .
abundance: .
j_gene: TRBJ1-5
v_gene: TRBV2
CDR3nt: TGTGCCAGCAGCCGGGAGAGATGGGGCAATCAGCCCCAGCATTTT
CDR3aa: CASSRERWGNQPQHF

d_gene: .
abundance: .
j_gene: TRBJ2-2
v_gene: TRBV27
CDR3nt: TGTGCCAGCAGTCCCAGCGTAGGGGAACAGGGACCCGGGGAGCTGTTTTTT
CDR3aa: CASSPSVGEQGPGELFF

d_gene: TRBD1
abundance: .
j_gene: TRBJ1-3
v_gene: TRBV25-1
CDR3nt: TGTGCCAGCCGCGCGCCCGGGACAGGGGATTTTCCAAACACCATATATTTT
CDR3aa: CASRAPGTGDFPNTIYF

d_gene: TRBD1
abundance: .
j_gene: TRBJ2-7
v_gene: TRBV5-1
CDR3nt: TGCGCCAGCAGCTTGGCCCGGGACAGGTTCTACGAGCAGTACTTC
CDR3aa: CASSLARDRFYEQYF

d_gene: .
abundance: .
j_gene: TRBJ1-1
v_gene: TRBV2
CDR3nt: TGTGCCAGCAGGGCAGACATGCTAGAAGCTTTCTTT
CDR3aa: CASRADMLEAFF

d_gene: TRBD1
abundance: .
j_gene: TRBJ1-6
v_gene: TRBV27
CDR3nt: TGTGCCAGCAGACCCGGGACAGATAATTCACCCCTCCACTTT
CDR3aa: CASRPGTDNSPLHF

d_gene: TRBD1
abundance: .
j_gene: TRBJ1-4
v_gene: TRBV6-1
CDR3nt: TGTGCCAGCAGTGAAAACCCCGTTGGGTGGCAGGGGGCTAATGAAAAACTGTTTTTT
CDR3aa: CASSENPVGWQGANEKLFF

d_gene: .
abundance: .
j_gene: TRBJ2-5
v_gene: TRBV4-3
CDR3nt: TGCGCCAGCAGCCAAGACTTAACAGGATTCCAAGAGACCCAGTACTTC
CDR3aa: CASSQDLTGFQETQYF

d_gene: .
abundance: .
j_gene: TRBJ2-7
v_gene: TRBV19
CDR3nt: TGTGCCAGTAGTATGGCCGGGTCGTCCAGCTCCTACGAGCAGTACTTC
CDR3aa: CASSMAGSSSSYEQYF

d_gene: .
abundance: once
j_gene: TRBJ2-3
v_gene: TRBV6-1
CDR3nt: TGTGCCAGCAGTCCCACAGGCACAGATACGCAGTATTTT
CDR3aa: CASSPTGTDTQYF

d_gene: .
abundance: .
j_gene: TRBJ2-7
v_gene: TRBV19
CDR3nt: TGTGCCAGTAGTACCGGACTCCAAACCTACGAGCAGTACTTC
CDR3aa: CASSTGLQTYEQYF

d_gene: .
abundance: .
j_gene: TRBJ1-5
v_gene: TRBV19
CDR3nt: TGTGCCAGTAGTCCGCGACATGGTTCTGATCAGCCCCAGCATTTT
CDR3aa: CASSPRHGSDQPQHF

d_gene: .
abundance: .
j_gene: TRBJ2-7
v_gene: TRBV2
CDR3nt: TGTGCCAGCAGTGAGTGGGGGCAGGACGAGCAGTACTTC
CDR3aa: CASSEWGQDEQYF

d_gene: .
abundance: .
j_gene: TRBJ2-7
v_gene: TRBV28
CDR3nt: TGTGCCACCACAGGCTCCTACGAGCAGTACTTC
CDR3aa: CATTGSYEQYF

d_gene: .
abundance: .
j_gene: TRBJ2-5
v_gene: TRBV7-6
CDR3nt: TGTGCCAGCAGCTTTTCAGGGCAAGAGACCCAGTACTTC
CDR3aa: CASSFSGQETQYF

d_gene: .
abundance: .
j_gene: TRBJ1-1
v_gene: TRBV5-6
CDR3nt: TGTGCCAGCAGCCCGGGGGGAAACACTGAAGCTTTCTTT
CDR3aa: CASSPGGNTEAFF

d_gene: .
abundance: .
j_gene: TRBJ1-4
v_gene: TRBV5-6
CDR3nt: TGTGCCAGCAGCTTGCCAGGGCGGGGTGAAAAACTGTTTTTT
CDR3aa: CASSLPGRGEKLFF

d_gene: .
abundance: .
j_gene: TRBJ2-5
v_gene: TRBV9
CDR3nt: TGTGCCAGCAGCGCCGAGGACATCCAAGAGACCCAGTACTTC
CDR3aa: CASSAEDIQETQYF

d_gene: .
abundance: .
j_gene: TRBJ2-3
v_gene: TRBV21-1
CDR3nt: TGTGCCAGCAGCAAAGAGGGGTCTAGCGACACAGATACGCAGTATTTT
CDR3aa: CASSKEGSSDTDTQYF

d_gene: .
abundance: .
j_gene: TRBJ1-1
v_gene: TRBV5-1
CDR3nt: TGCGCCAGCAGCTCAAACGCAGGTGACACTGAAGCTTTCTTT
CDR3aa: CASSSNAGDTEAFF

d_gene: .
abundance: .
j_gene: TRBJ2-7
v_gene: TRBV2
CDR3nt: TGTGCCAGCAGTGAAGGTCCATCGGGCTCCTACGAGCAGTACTTC
CDR3aa: CASSEGPSGSYEQYF

d_gene: .
abundance: .
j_gene: TRBJ2-6
v_gene: TRBV6-1
CDR3nt: TGTGCCAGCAGTGAAGCTGAGGGCTCTGGGGCCAACGTCCTGACTTTC
CDR3aa: CASSEAEGSGANVLTF

d_gene: .
abundance: .
j_gene: TRBJ2-7
v_gene: TRBV5-5
CDR3nt: TGTGCCAGCAGCTTTGGCAGGGGAACGCTCGAGCAGTACTTC
CDR3aa: CASSFGRGTLEQYF

d_gene: .
abundance: .
j_gene: TRBJ2-1
v_gene: TRBV15
CDR3nt: TGTGCCACCAGCAGAGATCGACTATTCTACAATGAGCAGTTCTTC
CDR3aa: CATSRDRLFYNEQFF

d_gene: TRBD1
abundance: .
j_gene: TRBJ1-1
v_gene: TRBV18
CDR3nt: TGTGCCAGCTCACGCAACGGACAGGGAATGGCTGAAGCTTTCTTT
CDR3aa: CASSRNGQGMAEAFF

d_gene: .
abundance: once
j_gene: TRBJ2-2
v_gene: TRBV25-1
CDR3nt: TGTGCCAGCAGTGGACCCGGGACACTAAACACCGGGGAGCTGTTTTTT
CDR3aa: CASSGPGTLNTGELFF

d_gene: .
abundance: .
j_gene: TRBJ1-6
v_gene: TRBV25-1
CDR3nt: TGTGCCAGCGCACATACAACGAATTCACCCCTCCACTTT
CDR3aa: CASAHTTNSPLHF

d_gene: TRBD1
abundance: .
j_gene: TRBJ1-6
v_gene: TRBV19
CDR3nt: TGTGCCAGTAGTGAGGTGGACAGGAATTCACCCCTCCACTTT
CDR3aa: CASSEVDRNSPLHF

d_gene: .
abundance: few
j_gene: TRBJ1-2
v_gene: TRBV4-3
CDR3nt: TGCGCCAGCAGTTACTCGGAGGGGATCTATGGCTACACCTTC
CDR3aa: CASSYSEGIYGYTF

d_gene: .
abundance: .
j_gene: TRBJ1-6
v_gene: TRBV11-2
CDR3nt: TGTGCCAGCAGCTTAGAGGCGGGGCTGAATTCACCCCTCCACTTT
CDR3aa: CASSLEAGLNSPLHF

d_gene: TRBD1
abundance: .
j_gene: TRBJ2-7
v_gene: TRBV19
CDR3nt: TGTGCCAGTAGTATCCGGGACAGGGGCCCCAGGGGTGTCGAGCAGTACTTC
CDR3aa: CASSIRDRGPRGVEQYF

d_gene: TRBD1
abundance: .
j_gene: TRBJ1-2
v_gene: TRBV6-5
CDR3nt: TGTGCCAGCAGCACAGGGGGGTATGGCTACACCTTC
CDR3aa: CASSTGGYGYTF

d_gene: .
abundance: .
j_gene: TRBJ1-5
v_gene: TRBV18
CDR3nt: TGTGCCAGCTCACCGGACAAGAATCAGCCCCAGCATTTT
CDR3aa: CASSPDKNQPQHF

d_gene: TRBD2
abundance: .
j_gene: TRBJ2-1
v_gene: TRBV18
CDR3nt: TGTGCCAGCTCAAGGACTAGCGAGAGCTCCTACAATGAGCAGTTCTTC
CDR3aa: CASSRTSESSYNEQFF

d_gene: .
abundance: .
j_gene: TRBJ1-1
v_gene: TRBV5-1
CDR3nt: TGCGCCAGCAGTTCCTCAGGGAACACTGAAGCTTTCTTT
CDR3aa: CASSSSGNTEAFF

d_gene: TRBD1
abundance: .
j_gene: TRBJ1-1
v_gene: TRBV18
CDR3nt: TGTGCCAGCTCTAAAACAAACGGACAGGGGACTGAAGCTTTCTTT
CDR3aa: CASSKTNGQGTEAFF

d_gene: TRBD2
abundance: .
j_gene: TRBJ2-7
v_gene: TRBV19
CDR3nt: TGTGCCAGTAGTGGGGGGGGCGAGCAGTACTTC
CDR3aa: CASSGGGEQYF

d_gene: TRBD1
abundance: .
j_gene: TRBJ2-2
v_gene: TRBV4-3
CDR3nt: TGCGCCAGCAGGCCCGGGACAGTGAACACCGGGGAGCTGTTTTTT
CDR3aa: CASRPGTVNTGELFF

d_gene: .
abundance: .
j_gene: TRBJ1-2
v_gene: TRBV12-5
CDR3nt: TGTGCTAGTGGTTTGCTTACACCTAGGGACACCGGAGGCTACACCTTC
CDR3aa: CASGLLTPRDTGGYTF

d_gene: .
abundance: .
j_gene: TRBJ1-2
v_gene: TRBV29-1
CDR3nt: TGCAGCGTTGAACTCGGCTACACCTTC
CDR3aa: CSVELGYTF

d_gene: TRBD2
abundance: .
j_gene: TRBJ2-1
v_gene: TRBV4-3
CDR3nt: TGCGCCAGCAGCCAAGATACTGGCGGGAGCTCCTACAATGAGCAGTTCTTC
CDR3aa: CASSQDTGGSSYNEQFF

d_gene: .
abundance: .
j_gene: TRBJ1-1
v_gene: TRBV5-4
CDR3nt: TGTGCCAGCAGCCTAGAACGCAGCAAGGCCACTGAAGCTTTCTTT
CDR3aa: CASSLERSKATEAFF

d_gene: .
abundance: once
j_gene: TRBJ1-1
v_gene: TRBV28
CDR3nt: TGTGCCAGCAGTTTAGCCGCGGAAGCTTTCTTT
CDR3aa: CASSLAAEAFF

d_gene: TRBD2
abundance: .
j_gene: TRBJ2-1
v_gene: TRBV6-4
CDR3nt: TGTGCCAGCAGTGACTCGATGCGGGGGGGCTTCTACAATGAGCAGTTCTTC
CDR3aa: CASSDSMRGGFYNEQFF

d_gene: .
abundance: .
j_gene: TRBJ2-5
v_gene: TRBV28
CDR3nt: TGTGCCAGCAGCAACTCGGGTGGGGAGACCCAGTACTTC
CDR3aa: CASSNSGGETQYF

d_gene: .
abundance: .
j_gene: TRBJ2-3
v_gene: TRBV9
CDR3nt: TGTGCCAGCAGCGCTCTAACAGATACGCAGTATTTT
CDR3aa: CASSALTDTQYF

d_gene: .
abundance: .
j_gene: TRBJ2-2
v_gene: TRBV30
CDR3nt: TGTGCCTGGAGGAATGGACAGAACACCGGGGAGCTGTTTTTT
CDR3aa: CAWRNGQNTGELFF

d_gene: TRBD1
abundance: .
j_gene: TRBJ1-4
v_gene: TRBV2
CDR3nt: TGTGCCAGCACCCGACAGGGGGCGACTAATGAAAAACTGTTTTTT
CDR3aa: CASTRQGATNEKLFF

d_gene: .
abundance: few
j_gene: TRBJ2-7
v_gene: TRBV19
CDR3nt: TGTGCCAGTAGTATATCAGGGGCCTACGAGCAGTACTTC
CDR3aa: CASSISGAYEQYF

d_gene: .
abundance: .
j_gene: TRBJ2-5
v_gene: TRBV29-1
CDR3nt: TGCAGCGTCGGTCACCAAGAGACCCAGTACTTC
CDR3aa: CSVGHQETQYF

d_gene: .
abundance: .
j_gene: TRBJ2-7
v_gene: TRBV27
CDR3nt: TGTGCCAGCAGTTTTGGTCTGGCGGGGTCCTACGAGCAGTACTTC
CDR3aa: CASSFGLAGSYEQYF

d_gene: TRBD1
abundance: .
j_gene: TRBJ1-4
v_gene: TRBV6-6
CDR3nt: TGTGCCAGCGAGGGGGCCCAAGCTAATGAAAAACTGTTTTTT
CDR3aa: CASEGAQANEKLFF

d_gene: TRBD1
abundance: .
j_gene: TRBJ1-3
v_gene: TRBV6-5
CDR3nt: TGTGCCAGCAGTTACCAACAGACAGGGGCTGGAAACACCATATATTTT
CDR3aa: CASSYQQTGAGNTIYF

d_gene: TRBD2
abundance: once
j_gene: TRBJ2-1
v_gene: TRBV27
CDR3nt: TGTGCCAGCACGGGACTAGCGGGGTCACCACCCCAGTTCTTC
CDR3aa: CASTGLAGSPPQFF

d_gene: .
abundance: .
j_gene: TRBJ2-7
v_gene: TRBV4-3
CDR3nt: TGCGCCAGCAGCCAAGATAGAGTCTACGAGCAGTACTTC
CDR3aa: CASSQDRVYEQYF